The 3 T cell receptor beta chains reported below all come from one sample, sequenced in a study of T cells in Graves' hyperthyroidism and ophthalmopathy. The TCR beta CDR3 regions underwent amplification using RNA transcripts as the source. RT-PCR in the first round (using the HTBI primer set) targeted the TCR CDR3. Each CDR3 protein is one row after TCRdb ran MiXCR on the multiplex PCR reads. In the table there are about 710,000 distinct CDR3 sequences, about a sixth of which are singletons. The sample consisted of blood. The receptors originated from a man between 18 and 35 years old with Graves' hyperthyroidism.

This clonotype has at least ten counts. The chain links TRBV20-1 to TRBJ1-2, with unresolved D. Trimming took 0 bases from V and 4 from J, leaving 15 bases between them. The length of the CDR3 is 15 residues. Germline assignment: CDR1 DFQATT and CDR2 SNEGSKA (reference sequence). CDR3 bases: TGCAGTGCTAGAGATCATGTTAACAATCTCTATGGCTACACCTTC. It encodes CSARDHVNNLYGYTF.

V gene TRBV6-1 combines with J gene TRBJ2-1, with D maybe TRBD2 (5 bases). This CDR3 region has 15 residues. Germline loops: CDR1 MNHNS, CDR2 SASEGT. The V gene lost 2 bases and the J gene lost 2 bases, with 10 bases spanning the gap. For the CDR3, the DNA is TGTGCCAGCAGTGAAAAGAGCGGCACCTACAATGAGCAGTTCTTC. It yields the protein CASSEKSGTYNEQFF.

V and J are TRBV12-3 or TRBV12-4 and TRBJ2-7; 8 positions agree with TRBD2. CDR3 length: 14 amino acids. The junction had 5 bases not matched to a gene; V was cut back by 4 bases and J by 3 bases. For the CDR3, the DNA is TGTGCCAGCAGTTCGGGGGGGCTTAACTACGAGCAGTACTTC. Encoded protein: CASSSGGLNYEQYF.